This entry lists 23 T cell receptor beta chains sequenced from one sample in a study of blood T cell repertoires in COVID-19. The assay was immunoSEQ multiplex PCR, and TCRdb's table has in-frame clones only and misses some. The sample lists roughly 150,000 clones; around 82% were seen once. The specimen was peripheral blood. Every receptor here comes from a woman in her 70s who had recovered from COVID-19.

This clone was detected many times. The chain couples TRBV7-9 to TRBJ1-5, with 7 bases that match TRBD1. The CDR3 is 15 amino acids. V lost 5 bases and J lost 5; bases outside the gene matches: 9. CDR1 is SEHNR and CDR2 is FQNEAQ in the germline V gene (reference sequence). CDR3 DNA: TGTGCCAGCAGCCAGACAGGGCCGGGAGATCAGCCCCAGCATTTT. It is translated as CASSQTGPGDQPQHF.

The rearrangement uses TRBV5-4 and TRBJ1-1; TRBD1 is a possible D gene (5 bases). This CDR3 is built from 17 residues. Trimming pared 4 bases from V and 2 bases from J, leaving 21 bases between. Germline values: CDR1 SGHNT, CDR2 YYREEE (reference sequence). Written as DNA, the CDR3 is TGTGCCAGCAGCCCCCCTGGTGGCGTCAGGGATAACACTGAAGCTTTCTTT. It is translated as CASSPPGGVRDNTEAFF.

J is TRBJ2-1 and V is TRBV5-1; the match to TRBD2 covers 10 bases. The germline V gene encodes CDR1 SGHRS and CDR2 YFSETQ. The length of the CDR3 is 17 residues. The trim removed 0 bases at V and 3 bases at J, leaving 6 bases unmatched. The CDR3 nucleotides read TGCGCCAGCAGCTTGGCTGCTAGCGGGAGTCACTACAATGAGCAGTTCTTC. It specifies CASSLAASGSHYNEQFF.

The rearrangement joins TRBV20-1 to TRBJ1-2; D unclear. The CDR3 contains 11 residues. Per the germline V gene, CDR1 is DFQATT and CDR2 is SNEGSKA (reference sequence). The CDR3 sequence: CNPPLNYGYTF. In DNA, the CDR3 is TGCAACCCCCCCCTAAACTATGGCTACACCTTC.

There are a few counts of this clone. CDR3 DNA: TGCGCCAGCAGCCCCAGGGTCGGGGGGAACACCGGGGAGCTGTTTTTT. It encodes CASSPRVGGNTGELFF. The chain links TRBV5-1 to TRBJ2-2, with a weak D call TRBD2 (6 bases). Trimming stripped 4 bases from V and 1 base from J, with 14 bases between. The CDR3 is 16 residues long. The germline gives CDR1 SGHRS, CDR2 YFSETQ.

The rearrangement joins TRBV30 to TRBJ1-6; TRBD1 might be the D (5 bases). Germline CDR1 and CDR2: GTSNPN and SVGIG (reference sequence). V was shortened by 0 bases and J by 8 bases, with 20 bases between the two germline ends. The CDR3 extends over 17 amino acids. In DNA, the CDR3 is TGTGCCTGGAGTGTACGGGGTGTGGGGACTGCACATTCACCCCTCCACTTT. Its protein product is CAWSVRGVGTAHSPLHF.

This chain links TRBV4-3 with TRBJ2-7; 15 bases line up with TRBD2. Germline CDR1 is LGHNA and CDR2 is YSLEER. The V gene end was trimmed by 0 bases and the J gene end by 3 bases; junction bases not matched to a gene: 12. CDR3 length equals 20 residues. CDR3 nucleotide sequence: TGCGCCAGCAGCCAAGATTTGGAGGGACTAGCGGGAGGCTTCTACTACGAGCAGTACTTC. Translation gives CASSQDLEGLAGGFYYEQYF.

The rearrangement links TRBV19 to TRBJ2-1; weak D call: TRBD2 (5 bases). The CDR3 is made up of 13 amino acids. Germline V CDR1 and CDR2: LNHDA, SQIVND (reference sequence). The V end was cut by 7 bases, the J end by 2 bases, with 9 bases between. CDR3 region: CASTLGAYNEQFF. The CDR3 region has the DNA TGTGCCAGTACCCTCGGGGCCTACAATGAGCAGTTCTTC. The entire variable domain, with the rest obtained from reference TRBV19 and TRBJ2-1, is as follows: DGGITQSPKYLFRKEGQNVTLSCEQNLNHDAMYWYRQDPGQGLRLIYYSQIVNDFQKGDIAEGYSVSREKKESFPLTVTSAQKNPTAFYLCASTLGAYNEQFFGPGTRLTVL.

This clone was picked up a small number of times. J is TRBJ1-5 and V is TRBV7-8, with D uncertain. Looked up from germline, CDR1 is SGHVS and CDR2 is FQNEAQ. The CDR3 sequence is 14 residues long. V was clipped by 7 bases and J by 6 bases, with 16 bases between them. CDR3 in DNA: TGTGCCAGCACCCTAGACCCTTACGGTCAGCCCCAGCATTTT. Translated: CASTLDPYGQPQHF.

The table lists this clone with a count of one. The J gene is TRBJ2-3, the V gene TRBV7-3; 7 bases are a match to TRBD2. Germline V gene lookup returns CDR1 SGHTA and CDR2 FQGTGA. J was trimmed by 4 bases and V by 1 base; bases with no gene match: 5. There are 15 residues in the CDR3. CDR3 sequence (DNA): TGTGCCAGCAGCTTAAGGGGGGGGACCCCAGATACGCAGTATTTT. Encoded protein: CASSLRGGTPDTQYF.

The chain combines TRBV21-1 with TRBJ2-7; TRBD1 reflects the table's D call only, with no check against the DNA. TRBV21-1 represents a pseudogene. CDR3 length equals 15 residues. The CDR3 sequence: CASSAPRQGGYEQYF. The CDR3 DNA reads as TGTGCCAGCAGCGCCCCGAGACAGGGGGGCTACGAGCAGTACTTC.

The CDR3 coding sequence is TGTGCCAGCAGCCAAGGCGGAGCTCAGGGCTCCTACGAGCAGTACTTC. Translated, it gives CASSQGGAQGSYEQYF. The chain uses TRBV4-2 and TRBJ2-7; possibly TRBD1 for D (5 bases). CDR3 size: 16 residues. Trimming took 1 base from V and 0 from J, leaving 13 bases between them. Per germline, CDR1 LGHNA and CDR2 YNFKEQ.

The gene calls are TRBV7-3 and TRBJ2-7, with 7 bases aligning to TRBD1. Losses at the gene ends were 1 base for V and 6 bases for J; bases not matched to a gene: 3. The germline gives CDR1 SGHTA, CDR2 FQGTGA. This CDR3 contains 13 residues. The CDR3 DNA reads TGTGCCAGCAGCTTAATCCGGGACAGCGAGCAGTACTTC. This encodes CASSLIRDSEQYF.

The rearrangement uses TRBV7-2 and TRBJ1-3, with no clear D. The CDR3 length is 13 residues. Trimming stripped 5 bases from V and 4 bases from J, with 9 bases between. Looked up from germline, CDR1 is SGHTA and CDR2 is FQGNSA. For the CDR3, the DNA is TGTGCCAGCAGCCCAGGCCCGGGAAACACCATATATTTT. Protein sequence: CASSPGPGNTIYF.

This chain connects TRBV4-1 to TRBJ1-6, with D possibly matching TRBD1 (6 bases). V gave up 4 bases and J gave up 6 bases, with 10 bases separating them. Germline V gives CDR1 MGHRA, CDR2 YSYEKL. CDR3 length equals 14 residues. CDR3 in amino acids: CASSPGQINSPLHF. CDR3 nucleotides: TGCGCCAGCAGCCCTGGACAGATTAATTCACCCCTCCACTTT.

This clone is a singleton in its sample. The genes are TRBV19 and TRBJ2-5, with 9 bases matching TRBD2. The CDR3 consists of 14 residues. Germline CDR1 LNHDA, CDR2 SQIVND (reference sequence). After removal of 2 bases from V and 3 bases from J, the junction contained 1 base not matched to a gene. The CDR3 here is CASSIRLAEETQYF. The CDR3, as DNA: TGTGCCAGTAGTATAAGACTAGCGGAAGAGACCCAGTACTTC.

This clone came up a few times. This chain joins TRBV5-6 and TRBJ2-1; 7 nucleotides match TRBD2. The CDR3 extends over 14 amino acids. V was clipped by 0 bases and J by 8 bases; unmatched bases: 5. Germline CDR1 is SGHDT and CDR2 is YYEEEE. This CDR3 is CASSLGLAVHEQFF. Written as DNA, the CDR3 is TGTGCCAGCAGCTTGGGGCTAGCGGTCCATGAGCAGTTCTTC.

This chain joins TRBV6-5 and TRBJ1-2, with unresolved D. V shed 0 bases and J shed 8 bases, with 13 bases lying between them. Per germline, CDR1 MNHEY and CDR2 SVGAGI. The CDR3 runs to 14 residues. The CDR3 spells CASSYSGPLWGYTF. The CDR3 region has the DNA TGTGCCAGCAGTTACTCGGGCCCGCTTTGGGGCTACACCTTC.

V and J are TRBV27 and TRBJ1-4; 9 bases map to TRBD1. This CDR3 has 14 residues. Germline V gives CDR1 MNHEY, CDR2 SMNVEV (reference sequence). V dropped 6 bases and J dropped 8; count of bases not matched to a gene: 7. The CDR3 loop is CASSRGQGHEKLFF. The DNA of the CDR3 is TGTGCCAGCAGCCGTGGACAGGGGCACGAAAAACTGTTTTTT.

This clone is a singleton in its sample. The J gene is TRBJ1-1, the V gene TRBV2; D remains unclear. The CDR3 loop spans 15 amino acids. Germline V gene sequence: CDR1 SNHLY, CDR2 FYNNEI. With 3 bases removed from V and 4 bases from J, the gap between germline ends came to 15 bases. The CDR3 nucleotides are TGTGCCAGCAGTGATAGCGGGGTATGGTTCACTGAAGCTTTCTTT. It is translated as CASSDSGVWFTEAFF.

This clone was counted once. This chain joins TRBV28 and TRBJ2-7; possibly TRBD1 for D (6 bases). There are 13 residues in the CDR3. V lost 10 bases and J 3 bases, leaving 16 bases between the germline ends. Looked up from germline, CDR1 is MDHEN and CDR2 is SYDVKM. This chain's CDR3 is CATDRLPYYEQYF. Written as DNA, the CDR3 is TGTGCCACCGACAGGCTTCCCTACTACGAGCAGTACTTC.

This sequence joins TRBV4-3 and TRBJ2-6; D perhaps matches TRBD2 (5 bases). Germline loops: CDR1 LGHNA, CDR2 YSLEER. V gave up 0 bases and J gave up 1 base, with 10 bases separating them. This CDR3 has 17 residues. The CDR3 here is CASSQDPRTSGANVLTF. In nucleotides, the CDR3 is TGCGCCAGCAGCCAAGACCCCCGGACTTCTGGGGCCAACGTCCTGACTTTC.

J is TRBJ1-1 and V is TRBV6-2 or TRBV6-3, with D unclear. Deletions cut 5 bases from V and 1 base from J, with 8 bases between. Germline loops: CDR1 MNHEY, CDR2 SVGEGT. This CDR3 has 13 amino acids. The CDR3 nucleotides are TGTGCCAGCAGTCGCCGACAGAACACTGAAGCTTTCTTT. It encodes CASSRRQNTEAFF.